The clone carrying this TCR beta chain appeared once. The data stem from a study of blood T cell repertoires in COVID-19. Study-wide background: Cohort 3 recovery required two negative PCRs, clearance, or symptom resolution. Sources were T cells, B-cell-depleted T cells, or PBMCs; the material itself was cDNA or gDNA. Material from acute and convalescent COVID-19 was sourced from the United States, Italy and Spain.

Repertoires were generated with immunoSEQ multiplex PCR, while TCRdb's copy carries only in-frame clones and drops some. The sample shows around 190,000 clones, approximately 90% of them seen only once. The CDR3 extends over 12 amino acids. V lost 7 bases and J 7 bases, leaving 16 bases between the germline ends. Germline CDR1 SQVTM, CDR2 ANQGSEA. The clonotype was recovered from a woman aged 40 to 49 in a cohort exposed to, infected with or recovered from COVID-19 (not recorded which). The chain recombines TRBV29-1 with TRBJ1-1; D not resolved. Sequencing was done on a sample of PBMCs or T cells enriched from blood (not recorded which). This CDR3 is CSAAGPPNEAFF. DNA for the CDR3: TGCAGCGCCGCGGGCCCCCCAAATGAAGCTTTCTTT.